These 16 T cell receptor beta chains were sequenced from one sample in a study of CD8 T cells in Susac syndrome. 0.5 to 1 ug RNA was reverse transcribed with random hexamers. One entry per CDR3 protein, called by TCRdb with MiXCR from the immunoSEQ multiplex PCR reads. Here the sample spans some 180,000 distinct CDR3 sequences, approximately 95% being singletons. Sequenced: CD4+ T cells from PBMCs. All receptors come from a human donor in good health.

The chain carries TRBV30 and TRBJ1-5; 9 bases are a match to TRBD1. This CDR3 contains 14 residues. Germline CDR1 reads GTSNPN; CDR2 reads SVGIG (reference sequence). J was trimmed by 4 bases and V by 1 base; bases with no gene match: 2. The CDR3 here is CAWSADRGNQPQHF. DNA of the CDR3: TGTGCCTGGAGTGCTGACAGGGGGAATCAGCCCCAGCATTTT.

The gene calls are TRBV20-1 and TRBJ2-1; the D is unclear. The CDR3 is made up of 11 amino acids. Germline loops: CDR1 DFQATT, CDR2 SNEGSKA (reference sequence). V was pared by 0 bases and J by 8 bases, with 5 bases between. CDR3 sequence: CSARDPDEQFF. The DNA of the CDR3 is TGCAGTGCTAGAGATCCGGATGAGCAGTTCTTC.

The chain joins TRBV7-2 to TRBJ2-4; D is possibly TRBD2 (5 bases). From germline, CDR1 is SGHTA and CDR2 FQGNSA. CDR3 size: 13 residues. Trimming left V 5 bases short and J 5 bases short, with 10 bases between. The CDR3 sequence: CASSPRTQNIQYF. The CDR3 bases are TGTGCCAGCAGCCCGCGGACTCAAAACATTCAGTACTTC.

V gene TRBV30 combines with J gene TRBJ1-1; D is ambiguous. Germline-derived CDR1 and CDR2 are GTSNPN and SVGIG (reference sequence). Trimming pared 6 bases from V and 10 bases from J, leaving 12 bases between. The CDR3 has 10 amino acids. The CDR3 is CACVRSVAFF. DNA for the CDR3: TGTGCCTGTGTCCGGTCCGTAGCTTTCTTT.

The chain uses TRBV20-1 and TRBJ2-3; tentatively, D is TRBD2 (7 bases). CDR3 length: 13 residues. CDR1 is DFQATT and CDR2 is SNEGSKA in the germline V gene (reference sequence). V was cut by 8 bases and J by 5 bases, with 17 bases left in between. CDR3 loop: CSPRKGGGDTQYF. CDR3 DNA sequence: TGCAGTCCCCGCAAGGGGGGGGGAGATACGCAGTATTTT.

This clonotype was observed a handful of times. The rearrangement joins TRBV20-1 to TRBJ2-1; D gene unclear. CDR3 length: 10 amino acids. V was shortened by 4 bases and J by 7 bases, with 5 bases between the two germline ends. Per the germline V gene, CDR1 is DFQATT and CDR2 is SNEGSKA (reference sequence). Written as DNA, the CDR3 is TGCAGTGCTACAGATAATGAGCAGTTCTTC. As protein: CSATDNEQFF.

The V and J genes are TRBV7-2 and TRBJ1-2; 10 bases align to TRBD1. The junction had 9 bases not matched to a gene; V was cut back by 1 base and J by 4 bases. CDR1 and CDR2 from the germline V gene are SGHTA and FQGNSA. This CDR3 has 17 residues. In DNA form, the CDR3 reads TGTGCCAGCAGCTTAGATGGAGGGACAGGGGACGCCTATGGCTACACCTTC. This translates into CASSLDGGTGDAYGYTF.

As regards this clonotype: Sequence at one end of the junction differs from germline and may be a read error. This rearrangement joins TRBV7-3 to TRBJ2-7; TRBD2 matches at 10 bases. The CDR3 length is 14 residues. CDR1 SGHTA and CDR2 FQGTGA come from the germline V gene. Here the CDR3 reads CASSITSGNYEQYF. The CDR3 nucleotides are TGTGCCAGCAGCATAACTAGCGGGAACTACGAGCAGTACTTC.

The V gene is TRBV28, the J gene TRBJ2-7; no firm D call. V lost 5 bases, J lost 3 bases, and 14 bases lay in between. Germline V gene data show CDR1 as MDHEN and CDR2 as SYDVKM. The CDR3 contains 14 residues. In DNA form, the CDR3 reads TGTGCCAGCAGTCTAACCACCTTCTACTACGAGCAGTACTTC. Its protein product is CASSLTTFYYEQYF.

J is TRBJ2-7 and V is TRBV3-1; D unresolved. V lost 4 bases, J lost 0 bases, and 10 bases lay in between. The CDR3 runs 14 residues. CDR1 and CDR2 (germline): LGHDT, YNNKEL (reference sequence). CDR3 residues: CASSPGMISYEQYF. CDR3 in DNA: TGTGCCAGCAGCCCTGGTATGATCTCCTACGAGCAGTACTTC.

This chain links TRBV30 with TRBJ2-1; 9 bases agree with TRBD2. After removal of 3 bases from V and 8 bases from J, the junction contained 11 bases not matched to a gene. This CDR3 region has 15 residues. Germline-derived CDR1 and CDR2 are GTSNPN and SVGIG (reference sequence). In DNA, the CDR3 is TGTGCCTGGAGGCCCGGGACTAGCAACGACGATGAGCAGTTCTTC. Amino acids: CAWRPGTSNDDEQFF.

This chain uses TRBV29-1 with TRBJ2-7; D is unresolved. The CDR3 length is 13 residues. V was trimmed by 7 bases and J by 5 bases, leaving 18 bases between them. The germline V gene has CDR1 SQVTM and CDR2 ANQGSEA. The chain's CDR3 is CSAIGEFRNEQYF. In DNA form, the CDR3 reads TGCAGCGCGATTGGAGAGTTCAGGAACGAGCAGTACTTC.

This rearrangement joins TRBV29-1 to TRBJ2-1; the match to TRBD1 covers 7 bases. The J segment lost 8 bases and the V segment lost 8 bases, leaving 6 bases of the junction unmatched. This CDR3 has 11 residues. CDR1 SQVTM and CDR2 ANQGSEA come from the germline V gene. The CDR3 DNA reads TGCAGCCTCGGGACAGTCCATGAGCAGTTCTTC. Protein sequence: CSLGTVHEQFF.

This chain links TRBV27 with TRBJ2-3; 11 bases fit TRBD2. The ends lost 5 bases at V and 0 bases at J; junction bases unmatched: 10. The CDR3 loop spans 18 amino acids. CDR1 and CDR2 from the germline V gene are MNHEY and SMNVEV (reference sequence). Here the CDR3 reads CASSRERTSGPSTDTQYF. The CDR3 DNA reads TGTGCCAGCAGTCGAGAACGGACTAGCGGGCCTAGCACAGATACGCAGTATTTT.

The V and J genes are TRBV29-1 and TRBJ2-2; no reliable D call. This CDR3 spans 14 amino acids. V was pared by 2 bases and J by 2 bases, with 9 bases between. In germline, CDR1 is SQVTM, CDR2 ANQGSEA. The CDR3 coding sequence is TGCAGCGTTGAATCTACAAGAAACACCGGGGAGCTGTTTTTT. Translation gives CSVESTRNTGELFF.

The chain joins TRBV29-1 to TRBJ1-2; possible D gene TRBD1, 5 bases. The CDR3 length is 12 residues. Trimming removed 4 bases from V and 5 bases from J, with 11 bases in between. Germline V CDR1 and CDR2: SQVTM, ANQGSEA. The CDR3 DNA reads TGCAGCGTTGTAGCAGGGCCTTATGGCTACACCTTC. Protein: CSVVAGPYGYTF.